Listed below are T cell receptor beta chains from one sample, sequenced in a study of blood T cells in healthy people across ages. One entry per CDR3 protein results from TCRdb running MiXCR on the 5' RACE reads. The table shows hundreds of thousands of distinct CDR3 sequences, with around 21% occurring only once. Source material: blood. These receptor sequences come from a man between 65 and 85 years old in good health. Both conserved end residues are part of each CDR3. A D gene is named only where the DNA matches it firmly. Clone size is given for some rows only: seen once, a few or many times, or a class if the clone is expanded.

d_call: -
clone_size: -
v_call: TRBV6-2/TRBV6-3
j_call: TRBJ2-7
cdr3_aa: CASRVSYRAYYEQYF
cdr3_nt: TGTGCCAGCAGGGTCTCTTATCGAGCGTACTACGAGCAGTACTTC

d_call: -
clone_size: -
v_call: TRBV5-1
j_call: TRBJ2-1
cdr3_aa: CASSLHGATGYNEQFF
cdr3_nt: TGCGCCAGCAGTCTCCACGGGGCAACGGGATATAATGAGCAGTTCTTC

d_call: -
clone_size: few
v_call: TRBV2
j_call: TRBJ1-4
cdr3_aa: CASSIRQNEKLFF
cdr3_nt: TGTGCCAGCAGTATACGACAGAATGAAAAACTGTTTTTT

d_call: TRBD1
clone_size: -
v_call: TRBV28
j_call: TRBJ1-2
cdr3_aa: CASSFGTPGQGGGYTF
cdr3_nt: TGTGCCAGCAGTTTCGGCACCCCTGGGCAGGGGGGTGGCTACACCTTC

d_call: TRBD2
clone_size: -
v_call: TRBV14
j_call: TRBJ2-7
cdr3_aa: CASAVGGEQYF
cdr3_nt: TGTGCCTCCGCCGTGGGGGGGGAGCAGTACTTC

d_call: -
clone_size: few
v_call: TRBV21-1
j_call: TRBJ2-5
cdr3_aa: CASSKKGGRCWEETQYF
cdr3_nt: TGTGCCAGCAGCAAAAAGGGGGGAAGATGCTGGGAAGAGACCCAGTACTTC

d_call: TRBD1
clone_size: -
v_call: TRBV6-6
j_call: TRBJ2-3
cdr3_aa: CASTGQGSDTQYF
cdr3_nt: TGTGCCAGCACTGGACAGGGCTCAGATACGCAGTATTTT

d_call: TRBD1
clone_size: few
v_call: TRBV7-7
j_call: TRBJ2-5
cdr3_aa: CASGQGILETQYF
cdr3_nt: TGTGCTAGTGGACAGGGGATTCTGGAGACCCAGTACTTC

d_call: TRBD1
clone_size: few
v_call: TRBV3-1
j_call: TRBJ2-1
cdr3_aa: CASSPGTEPYRQFF
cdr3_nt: TGTGCCAGCAGCCCAGGGACAGAACCTTACCGGCAGTTCTTC

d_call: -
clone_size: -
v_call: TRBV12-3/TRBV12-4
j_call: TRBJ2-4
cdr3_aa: CASSLGVQNIQYF
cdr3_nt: TGTGCCAGCAGTTTAGGGGTGCAAAACATTCAGTACTTC

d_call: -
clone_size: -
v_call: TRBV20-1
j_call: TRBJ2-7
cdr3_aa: CSATQRSYEQYF
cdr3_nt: TGCAGTGCTACTCAGCGCTCCTACGAGCAGTACTTC

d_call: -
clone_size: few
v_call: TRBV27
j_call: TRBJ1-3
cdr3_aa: CASTENLSGNTIYF
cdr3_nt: TGTGCCAGCACCGAGAACCTCTCTGGAAACACCATATATTTT

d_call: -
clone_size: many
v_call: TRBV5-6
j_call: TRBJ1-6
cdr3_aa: CASSLFSGNSPLHF
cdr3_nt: TGTGCCAGCAGCTTGTTCTCCGGGAATTCACCCCTCCACTTT

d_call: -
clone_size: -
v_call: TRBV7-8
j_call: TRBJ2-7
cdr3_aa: CASSLAHGTYEQYF
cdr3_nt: TGTGCCAGCAGCTTAGCGCATGGGACCTACGAGCAGTACTTC

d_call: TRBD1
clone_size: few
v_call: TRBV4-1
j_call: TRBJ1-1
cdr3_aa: CASSQGRQGLLRNTEAFF
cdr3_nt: TGCGCCAGCAGCCAAGGCCGACAGGGCTTACTTCGGAACACTGAAGCTTTCTTT

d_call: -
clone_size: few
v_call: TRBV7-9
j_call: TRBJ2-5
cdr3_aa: CASSTRGTPEETQYF
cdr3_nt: TGTGCCAGCAGCACTAGAGGGACACCAGAAGAGACCCAGTACTTC

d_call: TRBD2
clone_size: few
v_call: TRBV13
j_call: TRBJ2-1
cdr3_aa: CASSGSRTSGNNEQFF
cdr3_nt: TGTGCCAGCAGCGGATCCAGGACTAGCGGGAACAATGAGCAGTTCTTC

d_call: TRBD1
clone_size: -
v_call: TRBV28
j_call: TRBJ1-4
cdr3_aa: CASSPGGVTNEKLFF
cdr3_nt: TGTGCCAGCAGTCCAGGGGGCGTAACTAATGAAAAACTGTTTTTT

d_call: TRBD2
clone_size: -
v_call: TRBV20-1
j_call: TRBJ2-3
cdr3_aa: CSASLAGLDTQYF
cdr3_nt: TGCAGTGCTAGCCTAGCGGGATTGGATACGCAGTATTTT

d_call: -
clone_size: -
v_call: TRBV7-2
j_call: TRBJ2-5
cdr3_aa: CASSLMGGEGSQYF
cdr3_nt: TGTGCCAGCAGCTTAATGGGTGGGGAAGGGTCCCAGTACTTC

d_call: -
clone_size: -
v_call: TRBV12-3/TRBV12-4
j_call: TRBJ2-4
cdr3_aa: CASSRGDIQYF
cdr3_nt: TGTGCCAGCAGCCGAGGCGACATTCAGTACTTC

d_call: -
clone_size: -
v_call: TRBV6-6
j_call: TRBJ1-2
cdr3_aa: CASSYDARAYGYTF
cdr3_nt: TGTGCCAGCAGTTACGATGCCAGGGCCTATGGCTACACCTTC

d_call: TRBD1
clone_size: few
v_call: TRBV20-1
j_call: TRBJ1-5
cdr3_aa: CSAVLGTDQPQHF
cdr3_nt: TGCAGTGCCGTACTCGGGACAGATCAGCCCCAGCATTTT

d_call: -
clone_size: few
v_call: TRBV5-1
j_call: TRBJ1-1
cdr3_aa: CASSLGGGQMNTEAFF
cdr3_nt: TGCGCCAGCAGCTTGGGTGGGGGGCAGATGAACACTGAAGCTTTCTTT

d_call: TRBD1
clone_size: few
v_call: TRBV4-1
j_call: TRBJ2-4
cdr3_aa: CASSLTETGGLNIQYF
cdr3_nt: TGCGCCAGCAGCCTCACGGAGACAGGGGGCTTAAACATTCAGTACTTC

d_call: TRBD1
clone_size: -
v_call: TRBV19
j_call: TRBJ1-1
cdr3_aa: CASSLRTGSMNTEAFF
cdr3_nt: TGTGCCAGTAGTCTCCGGACAGGAAGCATGAACACTGAAGCTTTCTTT

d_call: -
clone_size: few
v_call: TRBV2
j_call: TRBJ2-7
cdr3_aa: CASSFRLWEFGMTYEQYF
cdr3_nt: TGTGCCAGCAGTTTTCGGCTTTGGGAATTTGGCATGACCTACGAGCAGTACTTC

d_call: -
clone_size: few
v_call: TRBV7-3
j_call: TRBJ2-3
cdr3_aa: CASSLWPKGPGDTQYF
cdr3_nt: TGTGCCAGCAGCTTATGGCCCAAGGGTCCCGGGGATACGCAGTATTTT

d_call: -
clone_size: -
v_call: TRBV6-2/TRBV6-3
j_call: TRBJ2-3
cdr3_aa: CASSKLPGSFTDTQYF
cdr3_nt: TGTGCCAGCAGTAAGTTGCCGGGATCCTTCACAGATACGCAGTATTTT

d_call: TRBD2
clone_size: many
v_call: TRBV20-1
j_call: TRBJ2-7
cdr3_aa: CSARKSTSQRDEQYF
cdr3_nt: TGCAGTGCTAGAAAGTCGACTAGCCAGAGGGACGAGCAGTACTTC

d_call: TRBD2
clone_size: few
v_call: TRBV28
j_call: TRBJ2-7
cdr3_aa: CASSSSGFTYEQYF
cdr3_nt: TGTGCCAGCAGTTCTAGCGGATTCACCTACGAGCAGTACTTC

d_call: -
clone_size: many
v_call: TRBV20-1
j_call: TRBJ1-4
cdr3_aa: CSARDLPGTTNEKLFF
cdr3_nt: TGCAGTGCTAGAGATCTCCCGGGGACAACTAATGAAAAACTGTTTTTT

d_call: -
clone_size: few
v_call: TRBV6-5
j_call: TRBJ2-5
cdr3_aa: CALGRKETQYF
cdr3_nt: TGTGCCTTGGGTCGCAAAGAGACCCAGTACTTC

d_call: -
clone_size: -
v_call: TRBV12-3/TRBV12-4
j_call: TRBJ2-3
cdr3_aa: CASIRTITDTQYF
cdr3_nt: TGTGCCAGCATTCGGACTATCACAGATACGCAGTATTTT

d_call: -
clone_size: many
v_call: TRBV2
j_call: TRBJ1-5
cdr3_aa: CASSGDQPQHF
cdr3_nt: TGTGCCAGCAGTGGGGATCAGCCCCAGCATTTT

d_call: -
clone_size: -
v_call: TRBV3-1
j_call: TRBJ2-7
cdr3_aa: CASSQGGSRYSYEQYF
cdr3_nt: TGTGCCAGCAGCCAAGGTGGCAGTAGGTACTCCTACGAGCAGTACTTC

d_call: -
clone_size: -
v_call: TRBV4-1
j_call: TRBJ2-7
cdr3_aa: CASSQDKGPGNHEQYF
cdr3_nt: TGCGCCAGCAGCCAAGATAAGGGACCGGGAAACCACGAGCAGTACTTC

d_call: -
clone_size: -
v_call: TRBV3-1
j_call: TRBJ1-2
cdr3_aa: CASSQDRSSRSYTF
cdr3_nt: TGTGCCAGCAGCCAAGATAGGAGCTCTAGGAGCTACACCTTC

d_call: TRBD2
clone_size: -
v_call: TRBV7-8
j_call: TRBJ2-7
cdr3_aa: CASSALPGGGSYEQYF
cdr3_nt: TGTGCCAGCAGCGCCCTTCCGGGAGGTGGTTCCTACGAGCAGTACTTC

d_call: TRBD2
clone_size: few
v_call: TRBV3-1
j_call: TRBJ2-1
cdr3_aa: CASSQDPRTSGRYNEQFF
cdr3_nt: TGTGCCAGCAGCCAAGACCCGAGGACTAGCGGGAGATACAATGAGCAGTTCTTC

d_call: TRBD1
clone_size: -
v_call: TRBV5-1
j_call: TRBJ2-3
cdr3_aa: CASSTDLGQRTDTQYF
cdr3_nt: TGCGCCAGCAGCACAGACCTGGGACAGCGGACAGATACGCAGTATTTT

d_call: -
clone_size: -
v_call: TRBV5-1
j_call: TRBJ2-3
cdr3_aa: CASRRSLAGGLDTQYF
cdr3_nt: TGCGCCAGCCGCCGATCTCTCGCCGGCGGGCTAGATACGCAGTATTTT

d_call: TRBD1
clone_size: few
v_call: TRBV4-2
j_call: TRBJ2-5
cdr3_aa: CASSRARGMGETQYF
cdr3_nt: TGTGCCAGCAGCAGAGCCAGGGGGATGGGGGAGACCCAGTACTTC

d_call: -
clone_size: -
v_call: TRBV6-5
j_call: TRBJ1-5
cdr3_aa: CASSLEMSNQPQHF
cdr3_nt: TGTGCCAGCAGTCTCGAGATGAGCAATCAGCCCCAGCATTTT

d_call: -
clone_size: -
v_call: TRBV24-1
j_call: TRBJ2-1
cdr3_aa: CATSDPARQGGNEQFF
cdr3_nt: TGTGCCACCAGTGATCCCGCTCGGCAGGGGGGCAATGAGCAGTTCTTC

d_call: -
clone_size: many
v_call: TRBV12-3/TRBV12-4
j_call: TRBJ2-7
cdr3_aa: CASSLADSPYEQYF
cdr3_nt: TGTGCCAGCAGTTTAGCGGACAGCCCCTACGAGCAGTACTTC

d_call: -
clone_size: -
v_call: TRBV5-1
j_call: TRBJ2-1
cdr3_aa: CASSSGTDYNEQFF
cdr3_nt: TGCGCCAGCAGCTCAGGGACGGACTACAATGAGCAGTTCTTC

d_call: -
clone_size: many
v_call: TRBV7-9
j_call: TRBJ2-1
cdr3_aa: CASSLLGSYNEQFF
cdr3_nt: TGTGCCAGCAGCTTACTTGGGTCCTACAATGAGCAGTTCTTC